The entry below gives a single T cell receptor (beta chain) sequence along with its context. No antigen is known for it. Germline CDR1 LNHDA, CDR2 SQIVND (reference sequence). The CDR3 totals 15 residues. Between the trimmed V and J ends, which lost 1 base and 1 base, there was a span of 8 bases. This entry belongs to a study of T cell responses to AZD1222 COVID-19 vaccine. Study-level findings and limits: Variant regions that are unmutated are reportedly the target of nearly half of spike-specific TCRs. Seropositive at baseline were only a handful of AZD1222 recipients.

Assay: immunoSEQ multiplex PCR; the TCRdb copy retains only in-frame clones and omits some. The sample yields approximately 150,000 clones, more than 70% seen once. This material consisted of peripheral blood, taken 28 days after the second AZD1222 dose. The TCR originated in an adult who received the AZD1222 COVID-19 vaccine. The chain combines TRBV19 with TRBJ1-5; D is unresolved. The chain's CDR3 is CASSIVLKSNQPQHF. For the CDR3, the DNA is TGTGCCAGTAGTATAGTATTAAAAAGCAATCAGCCCCAGCATTTT.